This TCR beta chain was retrieved from a study of regulatory T cells in long-lasting Graves disease. The time point is: newly diagnosed GD, antithyroid drugs for less than 3 months. The TCR library used RNA extracted from PBMCs. As collected, the peripheral blood samples measured about 10 milliliters each and went into EDTA tubes. V was clipped by 2 bases and J by 7 bases, with 12 bases between them. This CDR3 contains 15 residues. The germline CDR1 and CDR2 sequences are SGHAT and FQNNGV. Both iRepertoire HTBI primers and Arm-PCR of CDR3 regions were used to build the TCR beta libraries. TCRdb recomputed calls from the multiplex PCR reads with MiXCR, one row per CDR3 protein. The data hold about 350,000 distinct CDR3 sequences, with 16% observed a single time. These data also featured in a second study, about T cells in Graves' hyperthyroidism and ophthalmopathy. This second report adds: The primer set for the first-round RT-PCR of the TCR CDR3 was HTBI.

This sample comprised peripheral blood mononuclear cells (PBMCs), obtained at new diagnosis, from a patient treated with antithyroid drugs. The V call is TRBV11-2, the J call TRBJ1-6; D is undetermined. The TCR comes from a man aged 40-55 years with Graves disease. The CDR3 region is CASSLYSQSNSPLHF. The CDR3 bases are TGTGCCAGCAGCTTATATTCGCAGAGCAATTCACCCCTCCACTTT.